These 23 T cell receptor beta chains were all obtained from the same sample, sequenced in a study of shared clonotypes between healthy human individuals. The table came from immunoSEQ multiplex PCR; TCRdb's copy has only in-frame clones and leaves some out. Here the sample spans fewer than 1.6 million clones, around 98.5% being singletons. Sequenced sample: naive CD4+ T cells sorted from blood. This sample's subset: CD45RA+ positively selected. These receptors were collected from a man aged 30 to 45 in good health.

The chain joins TRBV9 to TRBJ2-6, with D perhaps matching TRBD1 or TRBD2 (6 bases each). This CDR3 is 15 amino acids long. V lost 6 bases, J lost 2 bases, and 12 bases lay in between. The germline CDR1 and CDR2 sequences are SGDLS and YYNGEE. The CDR3 sequence: CASKEGVPGANVLTF. The CDR3 DNA sequence: TGTGCCAGCAAGGAGGGGGTCCCTGGGGCCAACGTCCTGACTTTC.

This chain joins TRBV18 and TRBJ1-1; tentative D call: TRBD1 (5 bases). The V gene's germline CDR1 is KGHSH and CDR2 LQKENI. The CDR3 spans 14 residues. V was shortened by 6 bases and J by 1 base, with 12 bases between the two germline ends. CDR3 nucleotide sequence: TGTGCCAGCTCCCAGTCGACAGAGAACACTGAAGCTTTCTTT. Translation: CASSQSTENTEAFF.

The chain is built from TRBV4-2 and TRBJ1-1; D is undetermined. The CDR3 runs 17 residues. V gave up 0 bases and J gave up 5 bases, with 19 bases separating them. Germline CDR1 LGHNA, CDR2 YNFKEQ. For the CDR3, the DNA is TGTGCCAGCAGCCAAGAAGCCCTCCCGGACGGCGGGACTGAAGCTTTCTTT. Translation gives CASSQEALPDGGTEAFF.

This clone appeared once. The gene calls are TRBV4-1 and TRBJ2-6, with unresolved D. CDR3 size: 19 residues. The ends were cut back, 3 bases at V and 0 bases at J, with 18 bases in the middle. The germline CDR1 and CDR2 sequences are MGHRA and YSYEKL. The CDR3 sequence: CASSQWLSTALSGANVLTF. CDR3 DNA sequence: TGCGCCAGCAGCCAGTGGTTATCCACGGCCCTCTCTGGGGCCAACGTCCTGACTTTC.

The chain joins TRBV5-6 to TRBJ2-7, with 10 bases that match TRBD2. The CDR3 loop spans 15 amino acids. The germline V gene has CDR1 SGHDT and CDR2 YYEEEE. With V trimmed by 5 bases and J by 4 bases, 9 bases remained unmatched. The DNA of the CDR3 is TGTGCCAGCAGTTTTAGGGGACTAGCGCTGTACGAGCAGTACTTC. Protein product: CASSFRGLALYEQYF.

The chain links TRBV14 to TRBJ2-1; perhaps TRBD1 as D (5 bases). Germline CDR1 and CDR2: SGHDN and FVKESK. Trimming pared 0 bases from V and 4 bases from J, leaving 16 bases between. CDR3 length equals 17 residues. DNA of the CDR3: TGTGCCAGCAGCCAAGAGTACACAGGTGGGAAATACAATGAGCAGTTCTTC. It codes for CASSQEYTGGKYNEQFF.

J is TRBJ2-1 and V is TRBV9; 9 bases are shared with TRBD2. The CDR3 is 15 residues long. V shed 0 bases, J shed 5 bases, and the junction held 3 bases outside the gene matches. CDR1 is SGDLS, CDR2 YYNGEE, per germline. The CDR3 nucleotides read TGTGCCAGCAGCGTAGGGGCTAGCGGGAACAATGAGCAGTTCTTC. Its translation is CASSVGASGNNEQFF.

This clone was found once. The chain joins TRBV27 to TRBJ1-4; D is possibly TRBD1 (5 bases). The CDR3 totals 14 residues. The germline V gene has CDR1 MNHEY and CDR2 SMNVEV (reference sequence). Deletions cut 2 bases from V and 3 bases from J, with 7 bases between. The CDR3 spells CASSLKQANEKLFF. For the CDR3, the DNA is TGTGCCAGCAGTTTAAAACAGGCTAATGAAAAACTGTTTTTT.

The chain uses TRBV5-1 and TRBJ2-7; maybe TRBD1 (6 bases). CDR3 length: 14 residues. With 0 bases removed from V and 4 bases from J, the gap between germline ends came to 11 bases. The V gene's germline CDR1 is SGHRS and CDR2 YFSETQ. The CDR3 spells CASSLVEDRYEQYF. The DNA for the CDR3 is TGCGCCAGCAGCTTGGTGGAAGACAGGTACGAGCAGTACTTC.

This chain connects TRBV5-4 to TRBJ2-3; D not resolved. Germline CDR1 reads SGHNT; CDR2 reads YYREEE (reference sequence). V was shortened by 3 bases and J by 6 bases, with 14 bases between the two germline ends. The CDR3 is made up of 14 amino acids. Here the CDR3 reads CASSSSQLGDTQYF. For the CDR3, the DNA is TGTGCCAGCAGCTCATCGCAGCTTGGGGATACGCAGTATTTT.

The CDR3 DNA reads TGCGCCAGCAGCCAATATCTGGGAAGCGAGCAGTACTTC. It translates to CASSQYLGSEQYF. The chain carries TRBV4-1 and TRBJ2-7; D remains unclear. There are 13 residues in the CDR3. Germline values: CDR1 MGHRA, CDR2 YSYEKL. The V end was cut by 2 bases, the J end by 6 bases, with 11 bases between.

V is TRBV14 and J is TRBJ1-2; tentatively, D is TRBD1 (6 bases). Germline lookup yields CDR1 SGHDN and CDR2 FVKESK. CDR3 length: 16 residues. Trimming cost V 0 bases and J 4 bases, with 15 bases left between them. The chain's CDR3 is CASSQDLNARGYGYTF. CDR3 nucleotide sequence: TGTGCCAGCAGCCAAGATCTGAACGCCAGGGGCTATGGCTACACCTTC.

As DNA, the CDR3 is TGTGCCAGCAGCCCAGGGTCCGGGGAAAAACTGTTTTTT. Its protein is CASSPGSGEKLFF. V is TRBV5-6 and J is TRBJ1-4; TRBD1 might be the D (5 bases). Trimming removed 4 bases at V and 8 bases at J, with 12 bases between. This CDR3 has 13 amino acids. Looked up from germline, CDR1 is SGHDT and CDR2 is YYEEEE.

The V call is TRBV5-6, the J call TRBJ2-7; D remains ambiguous. Trimming removed 4 bases at V and 1 base at J, with 18 bases between. Per the germline V gene, CDR1 is SGHDT and CDR2 is YYEEEE. The CDR3 spans 16 residues. The CDR3 sequence is CASSAPLRPESYEQYF. In nucleotides, the CDR3 is TGTGCCAGCAGCGCACCCCTACGTCCCGAGTCCTACGAGCAGTACTTC.

This chain links TRBV27 with TRBJ2-7, with TRBD1 matching 8 bases. CDR1 MNHEY and CDR2 SMNVEV come from the germline V gene (reference sequence). The CDR3 extends over 14 amino acids. With V trimmed by 5 bases and J by 3 bases, 6 bases remained unmatched. The CDR3 protein is CASSPIGQGYEQYF. Here the CDR3 DNA reads TGTGCCAGCAGTCCCATAGGACAGGGCTACGAGCAGTACTTC.

The chain links TRBV18 to TRBJ2-7, with TRBD1 matching over 10 bases. J was trimmed by 4 bases and V by 4 bases; bases with no gene match: 7. CDR3 length equals 15 residues. The germline CDR1 and CDR2 sequences are KGHSH and LQKENI. In DNA, the CDR3 is TGTGCCAGCTCACACCTTCGGACAGGGGGATACGAGCAGTACTTC. Amino acids: CASSHLRTGGYEQYF. The full variable domain, in which reference TRBV18 and TRBJ2-7 provide the parts outside the CDR3, is NAGVMQNPRHLVRRRGQEARLRCSPMKGHSHVYWYRQLPEEGLKFMVYLQKENIIDESGMPKERFSAEFPKEGPSILRIQQVVRGDSAAYFCASSHLRTGGYEQYFGPGTRLTVT.

The gene calls are TRBV5-6 and TRBJ2-1, with D perhaps TRBD2 (5 bases). V was clipped by 0 bases and J by 0 bases, with 10 bases between them. There are 16 residues in the CDR3. Germline V gene data show CDR1 as SGHDT and CDR2 as YYEEEE. CDR3 region: CASSLARERSYNEQFF. DNA of the CDR3: TGTGCCAGCAGCTTGGCCCGGGAACGCTCCTACAATGAGCAGTTCTTC.

J is TRBJ2-6 and V is TRBV11-2; TRBD1 aligns across 9 bases. The ends lost 5 bases at V and 3 bases at J; junction bases unmatched: 8. CDR1 and CDR2 from the germline V gene are SGHAT and FQNNGV. This CDR3 is built from 17 residues. The CDR3: CASSGRDRALGANVLTF. DNA of the CDR3: TGTGCCAGCAGCGGGCGGGACAGGGCCCTTGGGGCCAACGTCCTGACTTTC.

The J gene is TRBJ2-1, the V gene TRBV18; 9 nucleotides align to TRBD2. This CDR3 has 16 residues. The V gene's germline CDR1 is KGHSH and CDR2 LQKENI. V lost 6 bases, J lost 2 bases, and 8 bases stayed unmatched. The CDR3 sequence: CASSPIAGVTYNEQFF. The CDR3 nucleotides read TGTGCCAGCTCCCCAATAGCGGGAGTCACCTACAATGAGCAGTTCTTC.

The chain carries TRBV5-4 and TRBJ2-1; 7 bases agree with TRBD1. The V and J ends lost 4 bases and 8 bases, in that order; junction bases with no gene match: 9. The V gene's germline CDR1 is SGHNT and CDR2 YYREEE (reference sequence). This CDR3 is 14 amino acids long. The CDR3 DNA reads as TGTGCCAGCAGCGGCCGTACAGGGGTCCATGAGCAGTTCTTC. Translated: CASSGRTGVHEQFF.

A single count supports this clone. The J gene is TRBJ2-3, the V gene TRBV5-4; tentatively, D is TRBD1 (6 bases). The CDR3 length is 14 residues. Looked up from germline, CDR1 is SGHNT and CDR2 is YYREEE (reference sequence). Trimming removed 0 bases from V and 3 bases from J, with 8 bases in between. The CDR3 spells CASSLAGVTDTQYF. The DNA of the CDR3 is TGTGCCAGCAGCTTGGCAGGGGTAACAGATACGCAGTATTTT.

V usage is TRBV14 and J usage is TRBJ2-7, with a possible D match to TRBD1 (6 bases). This CDR3 has 15 residues. Trimming took 2 bases from V and 4 from J, leaving 15 bases between them. The germline V gene has CDR1 SGHDN and CDR2 FVKESK. CDR3: CASSQPLRDKYEQYF. CDR3 DNA: TGTGCCAGCAGCCAACCCCTCCGGGACAAGTACGAGCAGTACTTC.

The V call is TRBV5-1, the J call TRBJ1-1; possible D gene TRBD1, 5 bases. Germline CDR1 and CDR2: SGHRS and YFSETQ. Trimming removed 0 bases from V and 4 bases from J, with 13 bases in between. This CDR3 comprises 15 residues. This CDR3 is CASSLGETGGTEAFF. The CDR3 DNA reads as TGCGCCAGCAGCTTGGGTGAAACGGGGGGCACTGAAGCTTTCTTT.